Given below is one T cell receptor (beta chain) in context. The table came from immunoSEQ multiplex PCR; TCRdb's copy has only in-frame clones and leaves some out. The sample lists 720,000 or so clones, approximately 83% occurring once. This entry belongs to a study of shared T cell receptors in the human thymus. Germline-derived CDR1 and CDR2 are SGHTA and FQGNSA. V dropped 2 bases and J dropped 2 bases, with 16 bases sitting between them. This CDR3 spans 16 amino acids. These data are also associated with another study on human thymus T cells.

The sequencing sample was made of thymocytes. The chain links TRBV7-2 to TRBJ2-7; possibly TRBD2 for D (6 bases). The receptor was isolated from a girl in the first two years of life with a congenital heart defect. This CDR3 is CASSLRRAGMPYEQYF. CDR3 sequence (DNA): TGTGCCAGCAGCTTAAGAAGGGCGGGAATGCCCTACGAGCAGTACTTC.